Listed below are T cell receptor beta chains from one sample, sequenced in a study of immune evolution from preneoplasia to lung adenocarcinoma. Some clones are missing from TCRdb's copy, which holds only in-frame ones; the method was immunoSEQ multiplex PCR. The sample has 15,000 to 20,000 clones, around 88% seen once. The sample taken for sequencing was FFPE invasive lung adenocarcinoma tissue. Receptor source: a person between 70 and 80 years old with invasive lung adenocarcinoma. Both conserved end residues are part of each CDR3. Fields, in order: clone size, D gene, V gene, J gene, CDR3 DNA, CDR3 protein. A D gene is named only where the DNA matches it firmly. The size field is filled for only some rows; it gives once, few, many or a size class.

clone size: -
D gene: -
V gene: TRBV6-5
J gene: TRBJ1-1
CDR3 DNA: TGTGCCAGCAGCCCACTGGGGGGAACCAACACTGAAGCTTTCTTT
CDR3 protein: CASSPLGGTNTEAFF

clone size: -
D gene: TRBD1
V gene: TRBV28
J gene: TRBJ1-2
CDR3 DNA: TGTGCCAGCAGACTCTCCAACAGGGGGCATGGCTACACCTTC
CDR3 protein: CASRLSNRGHGYTF

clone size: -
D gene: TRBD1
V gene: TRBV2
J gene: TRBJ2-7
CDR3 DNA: TGTGCCAGCAGTCACGGACAGGGGGCTTCCGAGCAGTACTTC
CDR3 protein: CASSHGQGASEQYF

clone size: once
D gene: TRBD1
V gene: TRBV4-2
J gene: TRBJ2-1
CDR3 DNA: TGTGCCAGCAGCCAAGAGACAGGGTCCCTCTCCTCCTACAATGAGCAGTTCTTC
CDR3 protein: CASSQETGSLSSYNEQFF

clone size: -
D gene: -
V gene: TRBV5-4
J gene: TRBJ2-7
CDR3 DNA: TGTGCCAGCAGCTTGGACTACCTCTACGAGCAGTACTTC
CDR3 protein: CASSLDYLYEQYF

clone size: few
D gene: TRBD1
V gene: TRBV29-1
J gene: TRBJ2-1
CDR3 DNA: TGCAGCGTTCCCAACAGGGGTGGCCCCTACAATGAGCAGTTCTTC
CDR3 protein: CSVPNRGGPYNEQFF

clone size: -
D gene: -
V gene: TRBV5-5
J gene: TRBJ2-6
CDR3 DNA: TGTGCCAGCAGTCCAGACAGCTCTGGGGCCAACGTCCTGACTTTC
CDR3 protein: CASSPDSSGANVLTF

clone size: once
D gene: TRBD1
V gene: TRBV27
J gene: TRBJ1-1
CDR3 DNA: TGTGCCAGCAGTTATGGGACAGGGCGGAGGGCGCGAACTGAAGCTTTCTTT
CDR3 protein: CASSYGTGRRARTEAFF

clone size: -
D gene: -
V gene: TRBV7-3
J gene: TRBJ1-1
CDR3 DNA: TGTGCCAGCAGCCTCCAGGGTTACACTGAAGCTTTCTTT
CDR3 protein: CASSLQGYTEAFF

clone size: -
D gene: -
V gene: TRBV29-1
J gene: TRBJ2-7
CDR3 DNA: TGCAGCGTGGGAGGGGGCAGTTCCTACGAGCAGTACTTC
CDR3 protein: CSVGGGSSYEQYF

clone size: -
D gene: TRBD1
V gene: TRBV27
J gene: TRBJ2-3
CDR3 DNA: TGTGCCAGCAGTTTGGCTGGGACAGGGGGTACAGATACGCAGTATTTT
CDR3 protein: CASSLAGTGGTDTQYF

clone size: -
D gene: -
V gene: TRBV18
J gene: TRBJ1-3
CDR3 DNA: TGTGCCAGCTCACCATCATGGGGGTCTGGAAACACCATATATTTT
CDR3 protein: CASSPSWGSGNTIYF

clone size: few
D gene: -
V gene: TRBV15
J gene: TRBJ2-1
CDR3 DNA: TGTGCCACCAGCCCTATACTTCACTCCTACAATGAGCAGTTCTTC
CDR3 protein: CATSPILHSYNEQFF

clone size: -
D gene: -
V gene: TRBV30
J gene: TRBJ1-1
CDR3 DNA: TGTGCCTGGAGTCAGAAGGGAACTGAAGCTTTCTTT
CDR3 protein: CAWSQKGTEAFF

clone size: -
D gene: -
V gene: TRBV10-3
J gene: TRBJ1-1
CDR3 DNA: TGTGCCTCCCACGACCGGGGGACTGAAGCTTTCTTT
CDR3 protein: CASHDRGTEAFF

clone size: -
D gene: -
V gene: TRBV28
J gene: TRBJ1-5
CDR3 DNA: TGTGCCAGCAGTTTAATCTCTGGCAGCATATCGGGTCAGCCCCAGCATTTT
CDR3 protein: CASSLISGSISGQPQHF

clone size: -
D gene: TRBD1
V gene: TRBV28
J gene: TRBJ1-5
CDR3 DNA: TGTGCCAGCAGTCCCCCGGGACAGGGGGCCCGGCAGCCCCAGCATTTT
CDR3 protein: CASSPPGQGARQPQHF

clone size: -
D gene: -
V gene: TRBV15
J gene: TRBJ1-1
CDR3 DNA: TGTGCCACCAGCAGTTATGGGGGTTTGAACACTGAAGCTTTCTTT
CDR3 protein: CATSSYGGLNTEAFF

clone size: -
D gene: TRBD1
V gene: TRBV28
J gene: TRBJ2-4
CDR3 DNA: TGTGCCAGCAGTCCCCCCCCGACAGGGGATGCTTCCCCGCCACCTAAAAACATTCAGTACTTC
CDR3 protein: CASSPPPTGDASPPPKNIQYF

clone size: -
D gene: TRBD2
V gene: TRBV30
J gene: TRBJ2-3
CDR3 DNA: TGTGCCTGGAGTACCTCCGGACTAGCGGGGGGAGATACGCAGTATTTT
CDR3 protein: CAWSTSGLAGGDTQYF

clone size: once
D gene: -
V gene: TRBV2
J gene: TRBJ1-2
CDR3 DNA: TGTGCCAGTCGACGGGCCTTTGGGTCTCGGGACTATGGCTACACCTTC
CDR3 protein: CASRRAFGSRDYGYTF

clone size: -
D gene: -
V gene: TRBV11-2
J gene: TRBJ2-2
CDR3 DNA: TGTGCCAGCAGTCGGGACTGGAACACCGGGGAGCTGTTTTTT
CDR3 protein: CASSRDWNTGELFF

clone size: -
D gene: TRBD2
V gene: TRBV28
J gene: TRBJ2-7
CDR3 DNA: TGTGCCAGCTACTACCGGGAGGGGCGCGAGCAGTACTTC
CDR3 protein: CASYYREGREQYF

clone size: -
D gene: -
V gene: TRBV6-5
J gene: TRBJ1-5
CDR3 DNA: TGTGCCAGCAGGGGGGGGGTGGAACAGCCCCAGCATTTT
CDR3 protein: CASRGGVEQPQHF

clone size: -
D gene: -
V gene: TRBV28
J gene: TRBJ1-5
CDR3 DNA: TGTGCCAGCAGGAGGTCGACAGCCAATCAGCCCCAGCATTTT
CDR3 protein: CASRRSTANQPQHF

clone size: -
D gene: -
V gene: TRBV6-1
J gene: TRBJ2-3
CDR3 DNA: TGTGCCAGCAGTGAGGGTCACACAGATACGCAGTATTTT
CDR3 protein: CASSEGHTDTQYF

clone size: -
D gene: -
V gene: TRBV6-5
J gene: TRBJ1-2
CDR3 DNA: TGTGCCAGCAGTTATCAAAGTCCCTATGGCTACACCTTC
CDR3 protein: CASSYQSPYGYTF

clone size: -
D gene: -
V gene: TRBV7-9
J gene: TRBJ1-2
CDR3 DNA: TGTGCCAGCAGCTTAGACAGGGTGGGCTATGGCTACACCTTC
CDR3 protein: CASSLDRVGYGYTF

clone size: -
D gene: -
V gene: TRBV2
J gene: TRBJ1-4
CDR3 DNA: TGTGCCAGCAGTCCAGCGGGGAAACTGTTTTTT
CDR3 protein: CASSPAGKLFF

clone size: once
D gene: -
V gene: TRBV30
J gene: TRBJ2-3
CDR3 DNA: TGTGCCTGGAGTGTAAATGCAGGGGTCGCAGATACGCAGTATTTT
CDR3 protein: CAWSVNAGVADTQYF

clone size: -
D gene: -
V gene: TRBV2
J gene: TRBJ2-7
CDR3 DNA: TGTGCCAGCTGGGAACAGGGCCTAGCGCCCTACGAGCAGTACTTC
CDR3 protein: CASWEQGLAPYEQYF

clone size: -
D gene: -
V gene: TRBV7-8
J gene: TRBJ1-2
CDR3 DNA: TGTGCCAGCATCGATGGGGGCTATGGCTACACCTTC
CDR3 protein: CASIDGGYGYTF